These 11 T cell receptor beta chains were all obtained from the same sample, sequenced in a study of shared clonotypes between healthy human individuals. Produced via immunoSEQ multiplex PCR; TCRdb's table is partial and in-frame only. The repertoire consists of about 980,000 clones, with approximately 80% occurring once and the leading ten covering approximately 1.5%. Material: memory CD4+ T cells sorted from blood. Subset reported: CD45RA-negative fraction. Receptor source: a man aged 18 to 35 in good health.

This chain joins TRBV7-9 and TRBJ2-7; D gene ambiguous. The V and J ends lost 5 bases and 4 bases respectively, with 6 bases between them. Germline V CDR1 and CDR2: SEHNR, FQNEAQ (reference sequence). The CDR3 length is 11 residues. As DNA, the CDR3 is TGTGCCAGCAGCAACTTATACGAGCAGTACTTC. It encodes CASSNLYEQYF.

This chain uses TRBV5-1 with TRBJ2-5; D is possibly TRBD2 (7 bases). CDR1 SGHRS and CDR2 YFSETQ come from the germline V gene. This CDR3 has 14 amino acids. Trimming pared 3 bases from V and 5 bases from J, leaving 14 bases between. The CDR3, as DNA: TGCGCCAGCAGCTACGGGGGGCCCAAGGAGACCCAGTACTTC. Translating it yields CASSYGGPKETQYF.

The chain combines TRBV2 with TRBJ2-2; D is unclear. The CDR3 is made up of 14 amino acids. Trimming removed 6 bases from V and 4 bases from J, with 12 bases in between. From germline, CDR1 is SNHLY and CDR2 FYNNEI. The CDR3 DNA follows: TGTGCCAGCAGACAAGACATGACCACCGGGGAGCTGTTTTTT. It yields the protein CASRQDMTTGELFF.

The genes are TRBV21-1 and TRBJ1-1. TRBV21-1 is a pseudogene segment. The CDR3 contains 16 residues. CDR3 nucleotides: TGTGCCAGCAGCAAAGAAAGGGAGGAATCGAACACTGAAGCTTTCTTT. As protein: CASSKEREESNTEAFF.

In this sample, this clone turned up once. The CDR3: CASSVGLAPTYEQYF. DNA of the CDR3: TGTGCCAGCAGCGTGGGACTAGCGCCTACCTACGAGCAGTACTTC. The chain links TRBV11-2 to TRBJ2-7; 10 bases agree with TRBD2. Germline CDR1 reads SGHAT; CDR2 reads FQNNGV. The CDR3 loop spans 15 amino acids. V shed 5 bases, J shed 2 bases, and the junction held 6 bases outside the gene matches.

This chain connects TRBV15 to TRBJ1-1; weak D call: TRBD1 (6 bases). CDR1 and CDR2 (germline): LNHNV, YYDKDF (reference sequence). Trimming stripped 1 base from V and 1 base from J, with 13 bases between. This CDR3 contains 16 residues. This CDR3 reads CATSRGERTENTEAFF. For the CDR3, the DNA is TGTGCCACCAGCAGAGGTGAAAGGACAGAGAACACTGAAGCTTTCTTT.

This clone has more than one count but fewer than ten. The rearrangement joins TRBV12-5 to TRBJ1-1; unclear D gene. Deletions cut 1 base from V and 7 bases from J, with 10 bases between. The germline V gene encodes CDR1 LGHNT and CDR2 FRNRAP. This CDR3 region has 13 residues. CDR3 bases: TGTGCTAGTGGTTTGGAACCGCGGAGTGAAGCTTTCTTT. Its translation is CASGLEPRSEAFF.

V and J are TRBV27 and TRBJ2-3, with 11 bases identical to TRBD2. CDR1 is MNHEY, CDR2 SMNVEV, per germline (reference sequence). The CDR3 runs to 15 residues. The V segment lost 2 bases and the J segment 4 bases; nucleotides outside the gene matches: 2. The CDR3 reads CASSLLAGGSDTQYF. The CDR3 DNA reads as TGTGCCAGCAGTTTACTAGCGGGGGGCTCAGATACGCAGTATTTT.

The V gene is TRBV4-1, the J gene TRBJ2-4; D possibly uses TRBD1 or TRBD2 (5 bases each). The CDR3 loop spans 16 amino acids. The ends were cut back, 1 base at V and 0 bases at J, with 10 bases in the middle. Germline V gene sequence: CDR1 MGHRA, CDR2 YSYEKL. In DNA, the CDR3 is TGCGCCAGCAGCCAAGGGGGGTCAGTAGCCAAAAACATTCAGTACTTC. This gives the protein CASSQGGSVAKNIQYF.

In nucleotides, the CDR3 is TGTGCCAGCAGCTTGGCCCCAGGGGGCGCATACTATGGCTACACCTTC. This encodes CASSLAPGGAYYGYTF. The V call is TRBV5-6, the J call TRBJ1-2; 8 positions agree with TRBD1. The CDR3 runs to 16 residues. The germline CDR1 and CDR2 sequences are SGHDT and YYEEEE. J was trimmed by 3 bases and V by 0 bases; bases with no gene match: 7. Full variable domain (remainder filled in from reference TRBV5-6 and TRBJ1-2): DAGVTQSPTHLIKTRGQQVTLRCSPKSGHDTVSWYQQALGQGPQFIFQYYEEEERQRGNFPDRFSGHQFPNYSSELNVNALLLGDSALYLCASSLAPGGAYYGYTFGSGTRLTVV.

In nucleotides, the CDR3 is TGTGCCAGCAGCCCCCAGGGCCGGGAAGAGACCCAGTACTTC. It encodes CASSPQGREETQYF. The gene calls are TRBV11-3 and TRBJ2-5, with a possible D match to TRBD1 (5 bases). Per germline, CDR1 SGHNT and CDR2 YENEEA. Deletions cut 5 bases from V and 3 bases from J, with 13 bases between. This CDR3 is 14 amino acids long.